These 25 T cell receptor beta chains share one sample of origin, sequenced in a study of blood T cell repertoires in COVID-19. The data were produced by immunoSEQ multiplex PCR, yet TCRdb's version contains in-frame clones alone and is incomplete. This sample has some 220,000 clones, with 84% found just once. Input material: peripheral blood. The receptor source for this set is a woman aged 60-70 years who had recovered from COVID-19.

V is TRBV3-1 (or the pseudogene TRBV3-2) and J is TRBJ1-1; weak D call: TRBD1 (5 bases). Trimming stripped 5 bases from V and 4 bases from J, with 11 bases between. This CDR3 has 13 amino acids. The germline V gene has CDR1 LGHDT and CDR2 YNNKEL (reference sequence). Here the CDR3 reads CASSFDGGTEAFF. DNA for the CDR3: TGTGCCAGCAGCTTCGACGGGGGCACTGAAGCTTTCTTT.

The V call is TRBV5-1, the J call TRBJ2-3; 13 nucleotides line up with TRBD2. The V and J ends lost 3 bases and 0 bases, in that order; junction bases with no gene match: 4. Per germline, CDR1 SGHRS and CDR2 YFSETQ. The CDR3 sequence is 17 residues long. The CDR3 loop is CASSSTSGGVSTDTQYF. As DNA, the CDR3 is TGCGCCAGCAGCTCAACTAGCGGGGGGGTGAGCACAGATACGCAGTATTTT.

The chain uses TRBV28 and TRBJ1-2; weak D call: TRBD1 (6 bases). The CDR3 sequence is 15 residues long. The V gene's germline CDR1 is MDHEN and CDR2 SYDVKM. V was pared by 7 bases and J by 0 bases, with 15 bases between. The CDR3 here is CASKDSEGPNYGYTF. CDR3 in DNA: TGTGCCAGCAAGGACAGCGAAGGCCCTAACTATGGCTACACCTTC.

This chain links TRBV6-5 with TRBJ1-2, with D tentatively TRBD1 (5 bases). This CDR3 has 15 residues. Trimming pared 6 bases from V and 0 bases from J, leaving 14 bases between. CDR1 is MNHEY, CDR2 SVGAGI, per germline. CDR3 in amino acids: CASSRGGEANYGYTF. In DNA, the CDR3 is TGTGCCAGCAGCCGCGGAGGGGAGGCTAACTATGGCTACACCTTC.

With regard to this clone: This same CDR3 is encoded by further DNA sequences in the sample. This chain links TRBV7-3 with TRBJ2-1; the match to TRBD2 covers 7 bases. This CDR3 contains 14 residues. The germline CDR1 and CDR2 sequences are SGHTA and FQGTGA. The J segment lost 4 bases and the V segment lost 2 bases, leaving 2 bases of the junction unmatched. The CDR3 loop is CASSLGGSYNEQFF. The CDR3 DNA reads as TGTGCCAGCAGCTTAGGCGGGAGTTACAATGAGCAGTTCTTC.

The CDR3 sequence is CASSPTSGGIYEQYF. DNA for the CDR3: TGTGCCAGCAGCCCCACTAGCGGGGGGATCTACGAGCAGTACTTC. The rearrangement joins TRBV5-6 to TRBJ2-7, with 12 bases identical to TRBD2. Germline-derived CDR1 and CDR2 are SGHDT and YYEEEE. The CDR3 contains 15 residues. V lost 4 bases to trimming and J lost 3 bases; unmatched junction nucleotides: 5.

CDR3 sequence reads: CASSQDPGGRTGELFF. CDR3 sequence (DNA): TGTGCCAGCAGCCAAGATCCGGGGGGAAGGACCGGGGAGCTGTTTTTT. V and J are TRBV3-1 (or the pseudogene TRBV3-2) and TRBJ2-2; TRBD2 matches 7 bases. The CDR3 covers 16 residues. With V trimmed by 0 bases and J by 5 bases, 6 bases remained unmatched. Germline V CDR1 and CDR2: LGHDT, YNNKEL (reference sequence).

The V call is TRBV20-1, the J call TRBJ2-7; TRBD1 is a possible D gene (6 bases). CDR3 length equals 14 residues. CDR1 and CDR2 (germline): DFQATT, SNEGSKA (reference sequence). V lost 3 bases to trimming and J lost 2 bases, with 14 bases between them. CDR3 in amino acids: CSASRTAETYEQYF. Here the CDR3 DNA reads TGCAGTGCTAGTCGGACAGCAGAGACCTACGAGCAGTACTTC.

This clone came up a few times. The chain recombines TRBV2 with TRBJ2-5, with TRBD1 matching over 12 bases. This CDR3 is 16 amino acids long. V lost 3 bases and J lost 4; bases outside the gene matches: 6. The V gene's germline CDR1 is SNHLY and CDR2 FYNNEI. The CDR3 region has the DNA TGTGCCAGCAGTGATATTGGGACAGGGGGCGGAGAGACCCAGTACTTC. It translates to CASSDIGTGGGETQYF.

The genes are TRBV20-1 and TRBJ2-7; D not certain. There are 11 residues in the CDR3. The ends were cut back, 0 bases at V and 6 bases at J, with 6 bases in the middle. CDR1 and CDR2 from the germline V gene are DFQATT and SNEGSKA (reference sequence). CDR3 DNA sequence: TGCAGTGCTAGAGAGGTGAGCGAGCAGTACTTC. Its protein is CSAREVSEQYF.

This chain connects TRBV4-1 to TRBJ1-2; D is uncertain. Germline V gene data show CDR1 as MGHRA and CDR2 as YSYEKL. V shed 4 bases and J shed 1 base, with 10 bases lying between them. The CDR3 runs 14 residues. The CDR3 is CASSLGQHNYGYTF. The CDR3, as DNA: TGCGCCAGCAGCCTGGGCCAACATAACTATGGCTACACCTTC.

The V call is TRBV25-1, the J call TRBJ1-1, with 9 positions matching TRBD1. CDR1 MGHDK and CDR2 SYGVNS come from the germline V gene. The ends lost 3 bases at V and 4 bases at J; junction bases unmatched: 9. The CDR3 contains 16 residues. CDR3 nucleotides: TGTGCCAGCAGTGAGTATTTCGGGACAGGGAGCACTGAAGCTTTCTTT. Translation gives CASSEYFGTGSTEAFF.

The gene calls are TRBV12-3 or TRBV12-4 and TRBJ2-5, with unresolved D. The V and J ends lost 2 bases and 2 bases respectively, with 6 bases between them. The CDR3 extends over 13 amino acids. The CDR3 DNA is TGTGCCAGCAGTTTAACCCAGCAAGAGACCCAGTACTTC. It is translated as CASSLTQQETQYF.

V is TRBV6-1 and J is TRBJ1-5; no definite D call. With 2 bases removed from V and 5 bases from J, the gap between germline ends came to 7 bases. CDR3 length equals 13 residues. CDR1 MNHNS and CDR2 SASEGT come from the germline V gene. The CDR3 is CASSEREDQPQHF. The CDR3 DNA follows: TGTGCCAGCAGTGAAAGGGAGGATCAGCCCCAGCATTTT.

The chain combines TRBV2 with TRBJ2-3; D is unclear. Trimming left V 1 base short and J 2 bases short, with 7 bases between. Looked up from germline, CDR1 is SNHLY and CDR2 is FYNNEI. This CDR3 spans 14 amino acids. The CDR3 DNA follows: TGTGCCAGCAGTGAAGGCCAGAACACAGATACGCAGTATTTT. This translates into CASSEGQNTDTQYF.

V is TRBV7-2 and J is TRBJ2-7, with 12 bases fitting TRBD1. V was clipped by 3 bases and J by 2 bases; unmatched bases: 14. The CDR3 has 19 amino acids. Germline V gene data show CDR1 as SGHTA and CDR2 as FQGNSA. The CDR3 coding sequence is TGTGCCAGCAGCTTCGCCGGGGACAGGGGGCCCTTTTTGACCTACGAGCAGTACTTC. It specifies CASSFAGDRGPFLTYEQYF.

The CDR3 DNA is TGTGCCAGCAGCCATGGAGGCTATTCACCCCTCCACTTT. Its protein is CASSHGGYSPLHF. The chain employs TRBV14 and TRBJ1-6; D is unclear. V was trimmed by 3 bases and J by 8 bases, leaving 8 bases between them. The length of the CDR3 is 13 residues. The germline gives CDR1 SGHDN, CDR2 FVKESK.

V is TRBV27 and J is TRBJ1-2; D remains ambiguous. Trimming removed 6 bases from V and 4 bases from J, with 12 bases in between. Germline V lookup: CDR1 MNHEY, CDR2 SMNVEV (reference sequence). The CDR3 has 13 residues. This chain's CDR3 is CASREGGGYGYTF. CDR3 nucleotides: TGTGCCAGCAGGGAGGGAGGAGGCTATGGCTACACCTTC.

J is TRBJ1-5 and V is TRBV6-4; a possible D gene is TRBD1 (6 bases). V was trimmed by 4 bases and J by 6 bases, leaving 16 bases between them. The CDR3 is 15 amino acids. Germline lookup yields CDR1 MRHNA and CDR2 SNTAGT. For the CDR3, the DNA is TGTGCCAGCAGTGGAACCCGGCAGGGGCGTCAGCCCCAGCATTTT. Residues: CASSGTRQGRQPQHF.

The chain's CDR3 is CASSAKGGLSGNTIYF. DNA for the CDR3: TGTGCCAGCAGCGCCAAAGGAGGACTCTCTGGAAACACCATATATTTT. The gene calls are TRBV9 and TRBJ1-3; D is ambiguous. CDR1 SGDLS and CDR2 YYNGEE come from the germline V gene. V was shortened by 3 bases and J by 0 bases, with 13 bases between the two germline ends. CDR3 length equals 16 residues.

The chain couples TRBV27 to TRBJ1-6; 8 bases are a match to TRBD1. Trimming cost V 4 bases and J 6 bases; bases outside gene matches: 5. Germline CDR1 reads MNHEY; CDR2 reads SMNVEV (reference sequence). This CDR3 region has 15 residues. CDR3 sequence: CASSSRDRFNSPLHF. The CDR3 DNA reads TGTGCCAGCAGTTCCCGGGACAGGTTTAATTCACCCCTCCACTTT.

The rearrangement joins TRBV4-1 to TRBJ1-1, with D perhaps TRBD1 (5 bases). Germline V gene data show CDR1 as MGHRA and CDR2 as YSYEKL. Deletions cut 0 bases from V and 0 bases from J, with 8 bases between. The CDR3 consists of 15 residues. The CDR3 is CASSQDQGLNTEAFF. CDR3 sequence (DNA): TGCGCCAGCAGCCAAGATCAGGGTTTGAACACTGAAGCTTTCTTT.

The CDR3 region is CSASRAGAGRGELFF. The CDR3 DNA sequence: TGCAGTGCTAGTCGAGCGGGGGCGGGTAGAGGGGAGCTGTTTTTT. The gene calls are TRBV20-1 and TRBJ2-2; 8 bases are a match to TRBD2. Germline V gene sequence: CDR1 DFQATT, CDR2 SNEGSKA (reference sequence). With V trimmed by 3 bases and J by 8 bases, 11 bases remained unmatched. The CDR3 covers 15 residues.

The chain links TRBV3-1 (or the pseudogene TRBV3-2) to TRBJ2-7, with 7 nucleotides matching TRBD2. Germline trimming cut 2 bases from V and 2 bases from J; bases unmatched to any gene: 3. The CDR3 loop spans 14 amino acids. Per the germline V gene, CDR1 is LGHDT and CDR2 is YNNKEL (reference sequence). The CDR3 spells CASSQRAGPYEQYF. DNA for the CDR3: TGTGCCAGCAGCCAAAGAGCGGGGCCCTACGAGCAGTACTTC.

This rearrangement joins TRBV18 to TRBJ1-2; 10 positions match TRBD1. Trimming at V came to 3 bases and at J to 7 bases, leaving 2 bases not matched to a gene. Germline V gives CDR1 KGHSH, CDR2 LQKENI. This CDR3 contains 13 residues. CDR3 coding DNA: TGTGCCAGCTCACCGGGACAGGGGTTTGGCTACACCTTC. It yields the protein CASSPGQGFGYTF.